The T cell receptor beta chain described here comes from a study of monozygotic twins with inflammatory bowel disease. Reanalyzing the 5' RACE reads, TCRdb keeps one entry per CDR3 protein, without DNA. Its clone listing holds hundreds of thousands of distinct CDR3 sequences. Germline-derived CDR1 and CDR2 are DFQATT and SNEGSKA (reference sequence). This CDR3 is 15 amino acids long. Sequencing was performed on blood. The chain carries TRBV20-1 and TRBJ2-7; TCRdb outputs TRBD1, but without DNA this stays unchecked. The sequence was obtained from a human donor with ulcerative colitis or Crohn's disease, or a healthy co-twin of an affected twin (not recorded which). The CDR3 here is CSAPRDTGTHYEQYF.